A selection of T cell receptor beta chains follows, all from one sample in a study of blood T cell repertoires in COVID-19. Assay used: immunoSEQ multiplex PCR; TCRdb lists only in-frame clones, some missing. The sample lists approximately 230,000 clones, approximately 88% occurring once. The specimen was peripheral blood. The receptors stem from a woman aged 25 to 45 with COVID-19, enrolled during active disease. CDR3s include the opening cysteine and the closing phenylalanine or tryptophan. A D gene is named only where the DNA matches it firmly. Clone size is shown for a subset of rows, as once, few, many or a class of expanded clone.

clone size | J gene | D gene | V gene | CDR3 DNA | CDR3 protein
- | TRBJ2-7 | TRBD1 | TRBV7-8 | TGTGCCAGCAGCCCAGGGGGCTACGAGCAGTACTTC | CASSPGGYEQYF
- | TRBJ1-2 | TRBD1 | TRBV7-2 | TGTGCCAGCAGCTCGGACAGGGTTGGCTACACCTTC | CASSSDRVGYTF
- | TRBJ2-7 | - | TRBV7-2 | TGTGCCAGCAGCCCGGGCCGTTGGAACTACGAGGGGCAGTACTTC | CASSPGRWNYEGQYF
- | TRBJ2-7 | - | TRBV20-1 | TGCAGTGCTAGACCACAATCCGAGCAGTACTTC | CSARPQSEQYF
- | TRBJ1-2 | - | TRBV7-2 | TGTGCCAGCAGCCCGCAGACTCCGGCTAACTATGGCTACACCTTC | CASSPQTPANYGYTF
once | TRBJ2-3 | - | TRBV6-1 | TGTGCCAGCAGTGAATTCAGCGGGACAACAGATACGCAGTATTTT | CASSEFSGTTDTQYF
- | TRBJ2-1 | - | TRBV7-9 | TGTGCCAGCAGCACCAGAGACGGGGGTCAGGGCTACAATGAGCAGTTCTTC | CASSTRDGGQGYNEQFF
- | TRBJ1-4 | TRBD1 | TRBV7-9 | TGTGCCAGCAGCCCCGGACAGGGGGCGGCCGGTAATGAAAAACTGTTTTTT | CASSPGQGAAGNEKLFF
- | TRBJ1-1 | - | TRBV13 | TGTGCCAGCAGCCCTGGTGGCAGGGGGAACACTGAAGCTTTCTTT | CASSPGGRGNTEAFF
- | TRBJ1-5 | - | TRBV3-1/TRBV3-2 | TGTGCCAGCAGCCAAGACTTAAGGGGAAATCAGCCCCAGCATTTT | CASSQDLRGNQPQHF
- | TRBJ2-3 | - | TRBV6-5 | TGTGCCAGCAGGCTCGAGGGTCGGGATACGCAGTATTTT | CASRLEGRDTQYF
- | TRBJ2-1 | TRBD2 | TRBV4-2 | TGTGCCAGCAGCCGACTTGGGACTAGCGGGGGGGCTGAGCAGTTCTTC | CASSRLGTSGGAEQFF
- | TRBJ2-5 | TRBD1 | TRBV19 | TGTGCCAGTAGTAAGCAAACGGGACAGGGACAAGAGACCCAGTACTTC | CASSKQTGQGQETQYF
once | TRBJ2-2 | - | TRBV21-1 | TGTGCCAGCAGCAAAGAACCTAGCGGGAGGGCCGGGGAGCTGTTTTTT | CASSKEPSGRAGELFF
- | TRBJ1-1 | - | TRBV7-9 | TGTGCCAGCAGCTTATTAGGCGGGAACACTGAAGCTTTCTTT | CASSLLGGNTEAFF
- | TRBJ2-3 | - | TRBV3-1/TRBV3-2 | TGTGCCAGCAGCCAAAGGTTACGGGGTACTAGGGCCACAGATACGCAGTATTTT | CASSQRLRGTRATDTQYF
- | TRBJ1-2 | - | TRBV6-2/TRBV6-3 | TGTGCCAGCAGTTACGGGGGCAGGGGTGTCTATGGCTACACCTTC | CASSYGGRGVYGYTF
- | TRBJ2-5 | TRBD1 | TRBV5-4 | TGTGCCAGCAGCCCCACCGGGACAGAGGCCCGAGAGACCCAGTACTTC | CASSPTGTEARETQYF
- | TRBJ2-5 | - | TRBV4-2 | TGTGCCAGCAGCCAAGTACCTAGGGGGCAAGAGACCCAGTACTTC | CASSQVPRGQETQYF
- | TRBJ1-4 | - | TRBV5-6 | TGTGCCAGCAGCTTGGTTGGGGGCGCGACTAATGAAAAACTGTTTTTT | CASSLVGGATNEKLFF
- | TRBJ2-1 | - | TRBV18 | TGTGCCAGCTCACCAGAGCAGGGAAGCTCGAATGAGCAGTTCTTC | CASSPEQGSSNEQFF
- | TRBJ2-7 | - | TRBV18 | TGTGCCAGCTCACCACCAGGCGGCTCCTACGAGCAGTACTTC | CASSPPGGSYEQYF
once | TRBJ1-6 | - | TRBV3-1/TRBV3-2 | TGTGCCAGCAGCCGACCGGGGGACCCCGATAATTCACCCCTCCACTTT | CASSRPGDPDNSPLHF
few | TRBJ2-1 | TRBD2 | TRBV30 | TGTGCCTGGGGAAACATCAGACTAGCGGGAGGCGGGGATGAGCAGTTCTTC | CAWGNIRLAGGGDEQFF
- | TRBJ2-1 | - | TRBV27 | TGTGCCAGCAGCGACGGGGGAAATGAGCAGTTCTTC | CASSDGGNEQFF
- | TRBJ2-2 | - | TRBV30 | TGTGCCTGGAGTGTACTACATGACACCGGGGAGCTGTTTTTT | CAWSVLHDTGELFF
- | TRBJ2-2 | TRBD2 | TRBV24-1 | TGTGCCACCAAGGCAGCGGGAGGGAACACCGGGGAGCTGTTTTTT | CATKAAGGNTGELFF
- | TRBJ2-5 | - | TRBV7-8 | TGTGCCAGCAGCTTAGTTGCGGGGTCGGGAGAGACCCAGTACTTC | CASSLVAGSGETQYF
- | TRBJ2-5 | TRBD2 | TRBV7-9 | TGTGCCAGCAGCGGCTGGGGAGCGGGAGAATTCTTAGAGACCCAGTACTTC | CASSGWGAGEFLETQYF
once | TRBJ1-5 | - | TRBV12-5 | TGTGCTAGTGGTTTGGGGGGAGCTCAGCCCCAGCATTTT | CASGLGGAQPQHF
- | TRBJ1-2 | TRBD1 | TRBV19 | TGTGCCAGTAGTTTCGGCAGGGGGCGCGAATCCCGCGGCTACACCTTC | CASSFGRGRESRGYTF
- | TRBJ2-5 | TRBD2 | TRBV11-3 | TGTGCCAGCAGCTTACGAATCGGACTAGCGGTTATCCAAGAGACCCAGTACTTC | CASSLRIGLAVIQETQYF
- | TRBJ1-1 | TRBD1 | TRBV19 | TGTGCCAGTGCAGGGGGAAGGTTCCAGAACACTGAAGCTTTCTTT | CASAGGRFQNTEAFF
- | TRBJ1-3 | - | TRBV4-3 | TGCGCCAGCAGCCAGGACACCGGCGCTGGAAACACCATATATTTT | CASSQDTGAGNTIYF
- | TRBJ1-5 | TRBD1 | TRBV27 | TGTGCCAGCAGTTTAGGACAGGGGGCTGGGAATCAGCCCCAGCATTTT | CASSLGQGAGNQPQHF
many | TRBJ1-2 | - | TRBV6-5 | TGTGCCAGCAGTTACGTCCCAACGAGAGGCTACACCTTC | CASSYVPTRGYTF
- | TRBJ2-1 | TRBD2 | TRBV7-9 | TGTGCCAGCAGCGAAGGGGCGGGAGGGCCCCCCCCGTTCTTC | CASSEGAGGPPPFF
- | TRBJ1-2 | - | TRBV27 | TGTGCCAGCAGTTTGGGGGGTCTCTATGGCTACACCTTC | CASSLGGLYGYTF
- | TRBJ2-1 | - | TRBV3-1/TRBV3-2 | TGTGCCAGCAGCCAAGATCTGACGGGGAACACCTACAATGAGCAGTTCTTC | CASSQDLTGNTYNEQFF
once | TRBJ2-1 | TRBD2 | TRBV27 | TGTGCCAGCAGTCTAGCGGGAGTATCCTACAATGAGCAGTTCTTC | CASSLAGVSYNEQFF
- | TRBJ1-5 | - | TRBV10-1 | TGCGCCAGCAGCCACGACAGGAGCAATCAGCCCCAGCATTTT | CASSHDRSNQPQHF
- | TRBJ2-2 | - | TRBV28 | TGTGCCAGCACCGCACCCCAACTAACCGGGGAGCTGTTTTTT | CASTAPQLTGELFF
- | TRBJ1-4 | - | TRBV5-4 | TGTGCCAGCTCAAGGTCTAGAGGAACTAATGAAAAACTGTTTTTT | CASSRSRGTNEKLFF
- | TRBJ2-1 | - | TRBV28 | TGTGCCAGCAGTAATCTAGGGGGACATGAGTTCTTC | CASSNLGGHEFF
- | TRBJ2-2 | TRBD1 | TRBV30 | TGTGCCTGGGGCCGGGACAGGTTCCTCACCGGGGAGCTGTTTTTT | CAWGRDRFLTGELFF